The 24 T cell receptor beta chains below come from one sample, sequenced in a study of OX40 agonist ivuxolimab in advanced cancers. Data came from immunoSEQ multiplex PCR; TCRdb stores just in-frame clones and leaves some out. Of fewer than 20,000 clones in the sample, roughly 90% are singletons; the top ten hold approximately 24%. The sample here was CD4+ or CD8+ T cells sorted from blood, taken in a trial of the OX40 agonist ivuxolimab. The receptors here all came from an adult with an advanced solid tumor such as melanoma, head and neck, liver or kidney cancer.

This clone was found once. The chain uses TRBV19 and TRBJ1-2; D gene ambiguous. Germline assignment: CDR1 LNHDA and CDR2 SQIVND (reference sequence). The CDR3 is made up of 13 amino acids. V was trimmed by 8 bases and J by 3 bases, leaving 13 bases between them. The CDR3 reads CASFDGLDYGYTF. In nucleotides, the CDR3 is TGTGCCAGTTTTGACGGTCTGGACTATGGCTACACCTTC.

This sequence joins TRBV2 and TRBJ2-7; D is unresolved. Germline V gene lookup returns CDR1 SNHLY and CDR2 FYNNEI. This CDR3 spans 14 amino acids. Trimming left V 1 base short and J 3 bases short, with 10 bases between. Here the CDR3 reads CASSEVGNLYEQYF. The CDR3 nucleotides read TGTGCCAGCAGTGAAGTTGGGAACCTCTACGAGCAGTACTTC.

The rearrangement joins TRBV6-1 to TRBJ2-7, with TRBD1 as a possible D gene (5 bases). V lost 0 bases, J lost 5 bases, and 8 bases lay in between. Germline V gene lookup returns CDR1 MNHNS and CDR2 SASEGT. The CDR3 has 13 residues. CDR3 region: CASSEAWGHEQYF. The CDR3, as DNA: TGTGCCAGCAGTGAAGCTTGGGGCCACGAGCAGTACTTC.

This chain links TRBV5-6 with TRBJ1-6; D is undetermined. V dropped 1 base and J dropped 0 bases, with 5 bases sitting between them. CDR3 length equals 15 residues. Germline V gene data show CDR1 as SGHDT and CDR2 as YYEEEE. This CDR3 reads CASSLSSSYNSPLHF. CDR3 in DNA: TGTGCCAGCAGCTTGAGCAGCTCCTATAATTCACCCCTCCACTTT.

This chain joins TRBV9 and TRBJ1-2; 10 nucleotides align to TRBD1. The germline CDR1 and CDR2 sequences are SGDLS and YYNGEE. V dropped 3 bases and J dropped 5; count of bases not matched to a gene: 22. The CDR3 loop spans 20 amino acids. As DNA, the CDR3 is TGTGCCAGCAGCGCCAACCCGAAAGGATTGACAGGGGGCGCTCAGTATGGCTACACCTTC. It yields the protein CASSANPKGLTGGAQYGYTF.

This chain joins TRBV19 and TRBJ1-3, with a possible D match to TRBD1 (6 bases). Trimming cost V 3 bases and J 1 base, with 16 bases left between them. The germline gives CDR1 LNHDA, CDR2 SQIVND (reference sequence). The CDR3 totals 17 residues. The CDR3 bases are TGTGCCAGTAGTATTTCGGCAGGGGCCATTTCTGGAAACACCATATATTTT. This sequence encodes CASSISAGAISGNTIYF.

This clone has only a few counts. The V gene is TRBV20-1, the J gene TRBJ2-4; D ambiguous. CDR1 is DFQATT and CDR2 is SNEGSKA in the germline V gene (reference sequence). V lost 7 bases to trimming and J lost 3 bases, with 4 bases between them. The CDR3 runs to 10 residues. The CDR3 spells CSVDKNIQYF. The CDR3 DNA reads TGCAGTGTAGACAAAAACATTCAGTACTTC.

The gene calls are TRBV10-2 and TRBJ2-2; D gene ambiguous. The germline V and J ends were trimmed by 3 bases and 0 bases, with 11 bases remaining between them. The CDR3 runs 16 residues. Germline CDR1 reads WSHSY; CDR2 reads SAAADI. Written as DNA, the CDR3 is TGCGCCAGCAGTGATCAGGCGGCTACGAACACCGGGGAGCTGTTTTTT. It translates to CASSDQAATNTGELFF.

This sequence joins TRBV30 and TRBJ1-1; D remains ambiguous. V was pared by 0 bases and J by 1 base, with 6 bases between. The CDR3 is made up of 13 amino acids. CDR1 and CDR2 from the germline V gene are GTSNPN and SVGIG (reference sequence). The CDR3 DNA is TGTGCCTGGAGTGTACTGCAGAACACTGAAGCTTTCTTT. Amino acid sequence: CAWSVLQNTEAFF.

This clone was seen more than once but under ten times. This chain links TRBV2 with TRBJ1-5; 10 nucleotides match TRBD1. In germline, CDR1 is SNHLY, CDR2 FYNNEI. The CDR3 loop spans 12 amino acids. The junction had 3 bases not matched to a gene; V was cut back by 8 bases and J by 8 bases. This CDR3 is CASWTGGEPQHF. The CDR3 DNA reads TGTGCCAGCTGGACAGGGGGGGAGCCCCAGCATTTT.

This rearrangement joins TRBV15 to TRBJ1-3, with TRBD1 matching 7 bases. The V and J ends lost 1 base and 7 bases, in that order; junction bases with no gene match: 10. From germline, CDR1 is LNHNV and CDR2 YYDKDF (reference sequence). CDR3 length: 16 amino acids. CDR3: CATSRAGDSVWNTIYF. The CDR3 nucleotides read TGTGCCACCAGCAGAGCAGGGGACAGCGTATGGAACACCATATATTTT.

The chain uses TRBV6-6 and TRBJ1-6, with TRBD1 as a possible D gene (6 bases). V dropped 8 bases and J dropped 0 bases, with 8 bases sitting between them. CDR3 length: 14 residues. The germline gives CDR1 MNHNY, CDR2 SVGAGI (reference sequence). CDR3 in amino acids: CASQGGSYNSPLHF. The CDR3 coding sequence is TGTGCCAGCCAAGGGGGCTCCTATAATTCACCCCTCCACTTT.

The chain combines TRBV2 with TRBJ2-3; perhaps TRBD1 as D (5 bases). Per germline, CDR1 SNHLY and CDR2 FYNNEI. V was shortened by 6 bases and J by 2 bases, with 18 bases between the two germline ends. This CDR3 contains 16 residues. The CDR3 region has the DNA TGTGCCAGCAGCACCGGGCGACAGAGATACACAGATACGCAGTATTTT. The encoded protein is CASSTGRQRYTDTQYF.

The CDR3 nucleotides read TGTGCCAGCAGTTATTTCCTCGGGTACGAGCAGTACTTC. Translated, it gives CASSYFLGYEQYF. The chain couples TRBV6-9 to TRBJ2-7; D remains ambiguous. This CDR3 region has 13 residues. Germline CDR1 is MNHGY and CDR2 is SVAAGI. V was clipped by 1 base and J by 4 bases, with 8 bases between them.

The rearrangement joins TRBV29-1 to TRBJ1-2, with D tentatively TRBD1 (6 bases). Trimming stripped 0 bases from V and 2 bases from J, with 10 bases between. CDR3 length: 14 amino acids. The V gene's germline CDR1 is SQVTM and CDR2 ANQGSEA. The CDR3 DNA follows: TGCAGCGTTGAAGATAGGACAGCGAACTATGGCTACACCTTC. Its protein product is CSVEDRTANYGYTF.

This rearrangement joins TRBV4-1 to TRBJ1-6; D unresolved. V shed 1 base and J shed 4 bases, with 11 bases lying between them. The germline V gene encodes CDR1 MGHRA and CDR2 YSYEKL. The CDR3 totals 16 residues. The CDR3 loop reads CASSQAAAGYNSPLHF. The CDR3, as DNA: TGCGCCAGCAGCCAAGCCGCGGCGGGTTATAATTCACCCCTCCACTTT.

The chain links TRBV27 to TRBJ2-3; TRBD2 matches 8 bases. V lost 3 bases, J lost 2 bases, and 4 bases stayed unmatched. The CDR3 loop spans 15 amino acids. Germline CDR1 is MNHEY and CDR2 is SMNVEV (reference sequence). CDR3 amino acids: CASSLLAGYTDTQYF. DNA for the CDR3: TGTGCCAGCAGTTTGCTAGCGGGTTACACAGATACGCAGTATTTT.

The J gene is TRBJ1-1, the V gene TRBV9, with a tentative D call TRBD1 (5 bases). CDR3 length equals 14 residues. Trimming removed 1 base from V and 2 bases from J, with 9 bases in between. Germline CDR1 and CDR2: SGDLS and YYNGEE. The CDR3 reads CASSVFGGNTEAFF. CDR3 sequence (DNA): TGTGCCAGCAGCGTATTCGGGGGTAACACTGAAGCTTTCTTT. The full variable domain, rest sourced from reference TRBV9 and TRBJ1-1, is DSGVTQTPKHLITATGQRVTLRCSPRSGDLSVYWYQQSLDQGLQFLIQYYNGEERAKGNILERFSAQQFPDLHSELNLSSLELGDSALYFCASSVFGGNTEAFFGQGTRLTVV.

The chain recombines TRBV18 with TRBJ1-1; tentatively, D is TRBD1 (5 bases). The ends were cut back, 6 bases at V and 7 bases at J, with 12 bases in the middle. The CDR3 consists of 12 residues. From germline, CDR1 is KGHSH and CDR2 LQKENI. The CDR3 coding sequence is TGTGCCAGCTCGGGTGGGGGTCTTGAAGCTTTCTTT. Its translation: CASSGGGLEAFF.

The chain employs TRBV2 and TRBJ1-1, with a possible D match to TRBD1 (5 bases). Germline CDR1 reads SNHLY; CDR2 reads FYNNEI. The CDR3 totals 14 residues. The ends were cut back, 2 bases at V and 6 bases at J, with 13 bases in the middle. The CDR3 sequence: CASSERQGVSEAFF. For the CDR3, the DNA is TGTGCCAGCAGTGAACGGCAGGGCGTCTCTGAAGCTTTCTTT.

The J gene is TRBJ1-4, the V gene TRBV30; maybe TRBD1 (5 bases). This CDR3 has 13 residues. V lost 1 base and J lost 2, with 5 bases in between. Germline V lookup: CDR1 GTSNPN, CDR2 SVGIG (reference sequence). The CDR3 DNA follows: TGTGCCTGGAGTGAGGGGACTAATGAAAAACTGTTTTTT. Translation: CAWSEGTNEKLFF.

The gene calls are TRBV7-9 and TRBJ2-7, with 8 nucleotides matching TRBD1. CDR1 is SEHNR and CDR2 is FQNEAQ in the germline V gene (reference sequence). CDR3 length equals 17 residues. Unmatched junction bases numbered 14, after V lost 4 bases and J lost 3 bases. CDR3 nucleotides: TGTGCCAGCAGCTGGCAGGAGACGCCGACAGGGGACTACGAGCAGTACTTC. Translated, it gives CASSWQETPTGDYEQYF.

The chain combines TRBV18 with TRBJ1-4; possibly TRBD1 for D (6 bases). This CDR3 region has 15 residues. Per germline, CDR1 KGHSH and CDR2 LQKENI. V was shortened by 1 base and J by 8 bases, with 14 bases between the two germline ends. CDR3 loop: CASSPLYREREKLFF. The CDR3 DNA follows: TGTGCCAGCTCACCACTTTACAGGGAAAGGGAAAAACTGTTTTTT.

The V and J genes are TRBV11-2 and TRBJ1-1; 9 bases match TRBD1. With V trimmed by 1 base and J by 0 bases, 9 bases remained unmatched. CDR3 length: 18 residues. Germline CDR1 and CDR2: SGHAT and FQNNGV. CDR3 nucleotides: TGTGCCAGCAGCTTAGTGGGACAGGGTTCTAAGGTGAACACTGAAGCTTTCTTT. Its protein product is CASSLVGQGSKVNTEAFF.